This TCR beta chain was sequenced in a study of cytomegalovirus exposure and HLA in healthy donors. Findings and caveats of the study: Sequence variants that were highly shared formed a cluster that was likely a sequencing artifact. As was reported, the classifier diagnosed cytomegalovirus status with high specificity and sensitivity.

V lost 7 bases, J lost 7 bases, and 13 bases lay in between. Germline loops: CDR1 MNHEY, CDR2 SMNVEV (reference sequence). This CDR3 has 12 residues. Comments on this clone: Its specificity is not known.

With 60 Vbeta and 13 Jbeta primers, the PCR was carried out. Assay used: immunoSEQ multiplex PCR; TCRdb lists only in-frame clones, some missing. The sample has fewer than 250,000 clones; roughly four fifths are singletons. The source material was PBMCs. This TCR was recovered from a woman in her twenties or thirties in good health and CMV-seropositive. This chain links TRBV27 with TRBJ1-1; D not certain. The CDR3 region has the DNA TGTGCCAGCATCTCCTATGCACGTGAAGCTTTCTTT. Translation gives CASISYAREAFF.